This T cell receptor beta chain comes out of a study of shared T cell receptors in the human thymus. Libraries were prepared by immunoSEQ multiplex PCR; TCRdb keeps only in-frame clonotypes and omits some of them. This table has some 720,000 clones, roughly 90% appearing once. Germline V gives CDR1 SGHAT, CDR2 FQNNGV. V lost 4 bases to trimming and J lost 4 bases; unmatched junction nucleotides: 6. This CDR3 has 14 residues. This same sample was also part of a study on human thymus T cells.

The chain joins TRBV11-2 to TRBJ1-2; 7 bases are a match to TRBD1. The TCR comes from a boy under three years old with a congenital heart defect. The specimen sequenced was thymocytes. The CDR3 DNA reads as TGTGCCAGCAGCTCCAGGGGGTCCTCCTATGGCTACACCTTC. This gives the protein CASSSRGSSYGYTF.